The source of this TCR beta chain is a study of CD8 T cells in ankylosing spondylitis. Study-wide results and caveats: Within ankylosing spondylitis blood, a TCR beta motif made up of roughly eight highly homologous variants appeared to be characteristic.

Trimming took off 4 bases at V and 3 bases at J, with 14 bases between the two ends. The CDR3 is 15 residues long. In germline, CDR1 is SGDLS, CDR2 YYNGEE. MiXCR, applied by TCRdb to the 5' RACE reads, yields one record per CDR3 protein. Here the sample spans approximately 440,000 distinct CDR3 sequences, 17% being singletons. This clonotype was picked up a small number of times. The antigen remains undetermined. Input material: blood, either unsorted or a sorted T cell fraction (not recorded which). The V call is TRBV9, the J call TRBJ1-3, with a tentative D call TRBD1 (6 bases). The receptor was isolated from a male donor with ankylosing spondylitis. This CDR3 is CASSPQTGSGNTIYF. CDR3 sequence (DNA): TGTGCCAGCAGCCCGCAAACAGGGAGTGGAAACACCATATATTTT.